This T cell receptor (beta chain) comes out of a study of T-cell memory formation after mild COVID-19. Background on the study: TCR clusters were largely donor specific.

CDR1 is SGHAT and CDR2 is FQNNGV in the germline V gene. This CDR3 region has 16 residues. Between the trimmed V and J ends, which lost 5 bases and 2 bases, there was a span of 16 bases. Using constant-segment primers, 5'RACE produced TCR alpha and TCR beta cDNA libraries carrying sample barcodes and UMIs. One entry per CDR3 protein, called by TCRdb with MiXCR from the 5' RACE reads. The sample shows 240,000 or so distinct CDR3 sequences, 8% to 10% of them seen only once. As concerns this clonotype: Its target is not known.

Points from the study as a whole: Clones shrinking from day 15 to 85 showed even CD4/CD8 mixes; later expanders tilted CD4+. Pre-infection memory harbored some responding clones, suggesting cross-reactive memory joined.

The chain employs TRBV11-2 and TRBJ2-4; unclear D gene. Source material: PBMCs or a T cell subset sorted from them (not recorded which). The receptor comes from a man in his late teens or twenties who had mild COVID-19 (a few samples of this study predate the infection). Cell type and time point are not known. The CDR3 region has the DNA TGTGCCAGCAGCCCTCCCGGAGTCGTGACCAAAAACATTCAGTACTTC. Amino acids: CASSPPGVVTKNIQYF.